The 25 T cell receptor beta chains given below trace back to one sample, sequenced in a study of siplizumab effects on memory and regulatory T cells. Generated by immunoSEQ multiplex PCR, the TCRdb table keeps only in-frame clones and is missing some. The table includes tens of thousands of clones, about 88% detected once. The sample taken for sequencing was naive CD8+ T cells sorted from blood. The origin of the receptors is a human donor in good health.

A word on this clone: One end of the junction is discordant with germline, which a read error may explain. J is TRBJ2-6 and V is TRBV5-6; D may be TRBD2 (5 bases). This CDR3 comprises 18 residues. Germline V gene sequence: CDR1 SGHDT, CDR2 YYEEEE. DNA for the CDR3: TGTGTCAGCAGCCACGAGCGGCCCTCCCGCTCTGGGGCCAACGTCCTGACTTTC. Protein: CVSSHERPSRSGANVLTF.

The rearrangement links TRBV5-8 to TRBJ2-7, with TRBD2 matching 8 bases. V gave up 5 bases and J gave up 2 bases; unmatched junction bases: 9. From germline, CDR1 is SGHTS and CDR2 YDEGEE. The CDR3 length is 15 residues. CDR3 sequence reads: CASSDGASGPYEQYF. CDR3 in DNA: TGTGCCAGCAGTGATGGGGCTAGCGGGCCCTACGAGCAGTACTTC.

This chain joins TRBV19 and TRBJ2-3, with 10 bases fitting TRBD2. This CDR3 region has 15 residues. After removal of 5 bases from V and 7 bases from J, the junction contained 9 bases not matched to a gene. Germline CDR1 is LNHDA and CDR2 is SQIVND (reference sequence). For the CDR3, the DNA is TGTGCCAGTAGTGAACTAGCGGGAATGTTGAATACGCAGTATTTT. Its translation: CASSELAGMLNTQYF.

The chain joins TRBV11-2 to TRBJ2-7; 8 nucleotides match TRBD2. From germline, CDR1 is SGHAT and CDR2 FQNNGV. The CDR3 contains 17 residues. The J segment lost 2 bases and the V segment lost 4 bases, leaving 13 bases of the junction unmatched. The CDR3 protein is CASSWGWSGGTAYEQYF. In DNA form, the CDR3 reads TGTGCCAGCAGCTGGGGATGGAGCGGGGGTACCGCCTACGAGCAGTACTTC.

The sample holds a few counts of this clone. The chain has TRBV2 and TRBJ1-5; no firm D call. Germline CDR1 is SNHLY and CDR2 is FYNNEI. The CDR3 loop spans 17 amino acids. The V and J ends lost 0 bases and 0 bases respectively, with 12 bases between them. This chain's CDR3 is CASSEAWRRISNQPQHF. The DNA for the CDR3 is TGTGCCAGCAGTGAAGCATGGCGGAGGATTAGCAATCAGCCCCAGCATTTT. Full variable domain (rest looked up from reference TRBV2 and TRBJ1-5): EPEVTQTPSHQVTQMGQEVILRCVPISNHLYFYWYRQILGQKVEFLVSFYNNEISEKSEIFDDQFSVERPDGSNFTLKIRSTKLEDSAMYFCASSEAWRRISNQPQHFGDGTRLSIL.

The J gene is TRBJ1-2, the V gene TRBV5-8; D gene ambiguous. V gave up 10 bases and J gave up 6 bases, with 22 bases separating them. The germline gives CDR1 SGHTS, CDR2 YDEGEE. The CDR3 consists of 14 residues. Here the CDR3 reads CALLKEIGVHGYTF. CDR3 DNA: TGTGCCCTCCTCAAAGAAATCGGGGTCCATGGCTACACCTTC.

The chain recombines TRBV6-4 with TRBJ1-5, with 9 bases aligning to TRBD1. This CDR3 is 18 amino acids long. V gave up 4 bases and J gave up 0 bases; unmatched junction bases: 10. Germline CDR1 reads MRHNA; CDR2 reads SNTAGT. CDR3 nucleotides: TGTGCCAGCAGTGGGGGGACAGGGACCCGATATAGCAATCAGCCCCAGCATTTT. This translates into CASSGGTGTRYSNQPQHF.

This chain links TRBV9 with TRBJ2-7; D not resolved. V was cut by 0 bases and J by 3 bases, with 22 bases left in between. Germline values: CDR1 SGDLS, CDR2 YYNGEE. There are 18 residues in the CDR3. The CDR3 protein is CASSVEWGGPGQYYEQYF. CDR3 sequence (DNA): TGTGCCAGCAGCGTAGAGTGGGGTGGACCCGGCCAATACTACGAGCAGTACTTC.

V is TRBV19 and J is TRBJ2-1; D could derive from TRBD1 or TRBD2 (6 bases each). Germline CDR1 is LNHDA and CDR2 is SQIVND (reference sequence). CDR3 length: 16 residues. V shed 3 bases and J shed 0 bases, with 12 bases lying between them. The CDR3 protein is CASSIEGGSSYNEQFF. CDR3 DNA sequence: TGTGCCAGTAGTATTGAGGGGGGAAGCTCCTACAATGAGCAGTTCTTC.

The chain combines TRBV7-9 with TRBJ2-7; the match to TRBD1 covers 9 bases. Germline-derived CDR1 and CDR2 are SEHNR and FQNEAQ (reference sequence). With 5 bases clipped from V and 2 bases from J, the junction kept 7 bases outside the gene matches. This CDR3 contains 15 residues. The CDR3, as DNA: TGTGCCAGCAGCCAGCCGGGACAGGGAACCTACGAGCAGTACTTC. Its protein is CASSQPGQGTYEQYF.

The rearrangement links TRBV19 to TRBJ1-2; TRBD1 might be the D (5 bases). The CDR3 loop spans 12 amino acids. Trimming removed 4 bases at V and 7 bases at J, with 10 bases between. Per germline, CDR1 LNHDA and CDR2 SQIVND (reference sequence). The CDR3 DNA follows: TGTGCCAGTAGTAAAGGGGCCTCTGGCTACACCTTC. It encodes CASSKGASGYTF.

The gene calls are TRBV6-5 and TRBJ1-1, with D perhaps TRBD1 (6 bases). Germline lookup yields CDR1 MNHEY and CDR2 SVGAGI. The CDR3 contains 14 residues. The V end was cut by 5 bases, the J end by 5 bases, with 15 bases between. The CDR3 sequence is CASSPLTGRTEAFF. The CDR3 DNA sequence: TGTGCCAGCAGTCCCCTCACAGGGAGGACTGAAGCTTTCTTT.

This chain uses TRBV19 with TRBJ2-7, with 7 bases that match TRBD1. The CDR3 sequence is 15 residues long. Germline-derived CDR1 and CDR2 are LNHDA and SQIVND (reference sequence). V lost 1 base, J lost 5 bases, and 8 bases stayed unmatched. CDR3 in DNA: TGTGCCAGTAGTATAGGAGGGGGCTTACTCGACGAGCAGTACTTC. Translated: CASSIGGGLLDEQYF.

The chain recombines TRBV10-3 with TRBJ2-5; D remains unclear. CDR1 is ENHRY, CDR2 SYGVKD, per germline. The V end was cut by 4 bases, the J end by 5 bases, with 11 bases between. The CDR3 consists of 13 residues. The CDR3 loop reads CAISAPEVETQYF. The DNA for the CDR3 is TGTGCCATCAGTGCCCCAGAGGTGGAGACCCAGTACTTC.

The genes are TRBV6-1 and TRBJ2-7, with D possibly being TRBD1 (5 bases). The CDR3 loop spans 14 amino acids. Germline lookup yields CDR1 MNHNS and CDR2 SASEGT. Trimming left V 6 bases short and J 4 bases short, with 16 bases between. CDR3 DNA: TGTGCCAGCAGGCAGGGTCCAGCTAATTACGAGCAGTACTTC. It specifies CASRQGPANYEQYF.

The rearrangement uses TRBV7-9 and TRBJ1-2; perhaps TRBD1 as D (6 bases). Trimming took 6 bases from V and 7 from J, leaving 18 bases between them. CDR1 and CDR2 from the germline V gene are SEHNR and FQNEAQ (reference sequence). The CDR3 has 14 residues. In nucleotides, the CDR3 is TGTGCCAGCAGTTCAGGGGTTGTTCTGGGTGGCTACACCTTC. It codes for CASSSGVVLGGYTF. Filled out from reference TRBV7-9 and TRBJ1-2, the complete variable domain reads DTGVSQNPRHKITKRGQNVTFRCDPISEHNRLYWYRQTLGQGPEFLTYFQNEAQLEKSRLLSDRFSAERPKGSFSTLEIQRTEQGDSAMYLCASSSGVVLGGYTFGSGTRLTVV.

About this clone: Other DNA sequences in the sample encode the same CDR3. The chain has TRBV27 and TRBJ1-1, with D unresolved. There are 14 residues in the CDR3. CDR1 is MNHEY, CDR2 SMNVEV, per germline (reference sequence). Trimming left V 2 bases short and J 2 bases short, with 9 bases between. The CDR3 region is CASSLAGLNTEAFF. CDR3 sequence (DNA): TGTGCCAGCAGTTTAGCGGGCCTCAACACTGAAGCTTTCTTT.

The chain joins TRBV29-1 to TRBJ2-3; D is possibly TRBD1 (6 bases). V lost 7 bases and J lost 3, with 20 bases in between. The CDR3 is 15 amino acids. Per the germline V gene, CDR1 is SQVTM and CDR2 is ANQGSEA. As DNA, the CDR3 is TGCAGCGAACTAGGGGGTCTAGCTCGGACAGATACGCAGTATTTT. Translation: CSELGGLARTDTQYF.

The chain employs TRBV27 and TRBJ2-2; 9 bases are shared with TRBD2. This CDR3 contains 16 residues. The V gene's germline CDR1 is MNHEY and CDR2 SMNVEV (reference sequence). The trim removed 4 bases at V and 1 base at J, leaving 4 bases unmatched. This CDR3 reads CASSSKAGGNTGELFF. Here the CDR3 DNA reads TGTGCCAGCAGTTCAAAAGCGGGAGGGAACACCGGGGAGCTGTTTTTT.

The V and J genes are TRBV7-2 and TRBJ2-7; TRBD2 matches 7 bases. The V gene end was trimmed by 2 bases and the J gene end by 0 bases; junction bases not matched to a gene: 13. Germline V CDR1 and CDR2: SGHTA, FQGNSA. CDR3 length: 18 amino acids. For the CDR3, the DNA is TGTGCCAGCAGCTTACCTCCCCTGCTAGCGGCCCTCTCCTACGAGCAGTACTTC. Its protein product is CASSLPPLLAALSYEQYF.

The chain joins TRBV27 to TRBJ2-7; no clear D. Trimming left V 6 bases short and J 0 bases short, with 3 bases between. From germline, CDR1 is MNHEY and CDR2 SMNVEV (reference sequence). The CDR3 totals 11 residues. The chain's CDR3 is CASRNSYEQYF. DNA for the CDR3: TGTGCCAGCAGGAACTCCTACGAGCAGTACTTC.

The chain has TRBV7-2 and TRBJ2-1, with a tentative D call TRBD1 (6 bases). V was shortened by 1 base and J by 1 base, with 8 bases between the two germline ends. There are 15 residues in the CDR3. Germline CDR1 is SGHTA and CDR2 is FQGNSA. The CDR3 is CASSLVGGSYNEQFF. The CDR3 nucleotides read TGTGCCAGCAGCTTAGTAGGGGGATCCTACAATGAGCAGTTCTTC.

The V call is TRBV27, the J call TRBJ1-2; D unresolved. This CDR3 spans 13 amino acids. Germline loops: CDR1 MNHEY, CDR2 SMNVEV (reference sequence). The V and J ends lost 3 bases and 0 bases respectively, with 5 bases between them. Here the CDR3 reads CASSLGPNYGYTF. Here the CDR3 DNA reads TGTGCCAGCAGTTTGGGTCCTAACTATGGCTACACCTTC.

This clone was observed a few times. The CDR3 sequence is CASSPTGGGDQPQHF. The CDR3 DNA reads as TGTGCCAGCAGTCCGACAGGGGGAGGGGATCAGCCCCAGCATTTT. The V gene is TRBV27, the J gene TRBJ1-5; 9 bases align to TRBD1. The junction had 7 bases not matched to a gene; V was cut back by 5 bases and J by 5 bases. The germline V gene encodes CDR1 MNHEY and CDR2 SMNVEV (reference sequence). The CDR3 runs to 15 residues.

The chain combines TRBV21-1 with TRBJ1-1; the table's D call, TRBD1, was not checked against the DNA. TRBV21-1 represents a pseudogene. The CDR3 runs to 15 residues. CDR3 sequence: CASSKDVRKNTEAFF. CDR3 in DNA: TGTGCCAGCAGCAAAGATGTCAGAAAGAACACTGAAGCTTTCTTT.